This T cell receptor beta chain is from a study of tumor-infiltrating lymphocytes in oesophageal squamous cell carcinoma. From the PCR reads, TCRdb called clonotypes with MiXCR, one entry per CDR3 protein. The table lists about 25,000 distinct CDR3 sequences, around 40% of them singletons. A remark on this clonotype: It is likely a read error, because the conserved phenylalanine at the end of the CDR3 is missing. It is unclear where the CDR3 begins or ends on the DNA, so no DNA is shown, and the CDR3 is as TCRdb lists it.

The sequencing sample was made of esophageal tumor tissue. This receptor was identified in a male donor with esophageal squamous cell carcinoma.

The CDR3 is CAIRGTGYFYGYTFGS. This chain joins TRBV10-3 and TRBJ2-3; the table calls TRBD1, which could not be checked here. The CDR3 is 16 amino acids long, termini counted. Germline V gives CDR1 ENHRY, CDR2 SYGVKD.